This T cell receptor beta chain came from a study of CD8 T cells in Susac syndrome. The authors reverse transcribed roughly 0.5 to 1 ug RNA with random hexamers. By means of immunoSEQ multiplex PCR, TCR beta CDR3 spanning 54 Vbeta and 13 Jbeta underwent amplification. TCRdb used MiXCR to reprocess the immunoSEQ multiplex PCR reads, holding one entry per CDR3 protein. The sample lists about 430,000 distinct CDR3 sequences, 85% to 90% occurring once. This CDR3 has 14 residues. V trimming: 5 bases; J trimming: 3 bases; junction bases outside the gene matches: 5. From blood CD8+ and CD4+ T cells, TCR beta sequences were generated. The multiple sclerosis controls were treatment-naive patients, and their relapsing-remitting disease was stable or active. CD8+ and CD4+ T cells were negatively isolated; TEMRA cells were FACS-enriched.

The sample consisted of CD8+ T cells from PBMCs. This clonotype was obtained from a human donor with multiple sclerosis. The chain carries TRBV12-3 or TRBV12-4 and TRBJ1-2, with TRBD1 matching over 8 bases. CDR3 in DNA: TGTGCCAGCAGTCCGACAGGGGCGGACTATGGCTACACCTTC. Translation: CASSPTGADYGYTF.